This is a list of T cell receptor beta chains from one sample in a study of OX40 agonist ivuxolimab in advanced cancers. The repertoire was sequenced with immunoSEQ multiplex PCR; TCRdb's copy has only in-frame clones and lacks some. Of tens of thousands of clones listed, approximately 91% are singletons. Sequences were derived from CD4+ or CD8+ T cells sorted from blood, sampled in a trial of the OX40 agonist ivuxolimab. These receptors were collected from an adult with an advanced solid tumor such as melanoma, head and neck, liver or kidney cancer. Both conserved end residues are part of each CDR3. D genes are given only for firm matches. For some rows the clone size is stated as once, few or many, or as a class when expanded; others skip it.

cdr3_aa: CASSPLGNTGELFF; cdr3_nt: TGTGCCAGCAGCCCCTTAGGAAACACCGGGGAGCTGTTTTTT; j_call: TRBJ2-2; v_call: TRBV28; clone_size: -; d_call: -; cdr3_length: 14
cdr3_aa: CASSQDSGTGDTEAFF; cdr3_nt: TGCGCCAGCAGCCAAGATTCTGGGACGGGGGACACTGAAGCTTTCTTT; j_call: TRBJ1-1; v_call: TRBV4-1; clone_size: -; d_call: -; cdr3_length: 16
cdr3_aa: CASSPSGTATEAFF; cdr3_nt: TGTGCCAGCAGCCCCTCAGGGACAGCCACTGAAGCTTTCTTT; j_call: TRBJ1-1; v_call: TRBV13; clone_size: -; d_call: TRBD1; cdr3_length: 14
cdr3_aa: CASSFTAGRHTGELFF; cdr3_nt: TGTGCCAGCAGTTTCACGGCAGGGCGGCACACCGGGGAGCTGTTTTTT; j_call: TRBJ2-2; v_call: TRBV28; clone_size: once; d_call: -; cdr3_length: 16
cdr3_aa: CASTAGPGGPNTEAFF; cdr3_nt: TGTGCCAGCACGGCCGGGCCAGGGGGACCGAACACTGAAGCTTTCTTT; j_call: TRBJ1-1; v_call: TRBV27; clone_size: -; d_call: TRBD1; cdr3_length: 16
cdr3_aa: CASSQRGSAGQDGELFF; cdr3_nt: TGCGCCAGCAGCCAACGCGGCTCGGCAGGGCAGGACGGGGAGCTGTTTTTT; j_call: TRBJ2-2; v_call: TRBV4-1; clone_size: -; d_call: -; cdr3_length: 17
cdr3_aa: CASSRGGLIGGQGNAYEQYF; cdr3_nt: TGTGCCAGCAGCCGAGGGGGCTTAATTGGGGGACAGGGCAACGCCTACGAGCAGTACTTC; j_call: TRBJ2-7; v_call: TRBV27; clone_size: -; d_call: TRBD1; cdr3_length: 20
cdr3_aa: CASSQEGTDTQYF; cdr3_nt: TGCGCCAGCAGCCAAGAGGGCACAGATACGCAGTATTTT; j_call: TRBJ2-3; v_call: TRBV4-3; clone_size: -; d_call: -; cdr3_length: 13
cdr3_aa: CASSAKDRGYGYTF; cdr3_nt: TGTGCCAGCAGCGCGAAGGACAGGGGATATGGCTACACCTTC; j_call: TRBJ1-2; v_call: TRBV7-9; clone_size: -; d_call: TRBD1; cdr3_length: 14
cdr3_aa: CASRSGHLSSYEQYF; cdr3_nt: TGTGCCAGCAGGTCGGGACACCTAAGCTCCTACGAGCAGTACTTC; j_call: TRBJ2-7; v_call: TRBV7-3; clone_size: -; d_call: -; cdr3_length: 15
cdr3_aa: CASSPTEGHYNEQFF; cdr3_nt: TGTGCCAGCAGCCCGACGGAGGGGCACTACAATGAGCAGTTCTTC; j_call: TRBJ2-1; v_call: TRBV7-9; clone_size: -; d_call: -; cdr3_length: 15
cdr3_aa: CAWSVQKGVEQYF; cdr3_nt: TGTGCCTGGAGTGTACAGAAGGGAGTCGAGCAGTACTTC; j_call: TRBJ2-7; v_call: TRBV30; clone_size: -; d_call: -; cdr3_length: 13
cdr3_aa: CASSSGEGPNEKLFF; cdr3_nt: TGTGCCAGCAGCTCCGGCGAGGGTCCTAATGAAAAACTGTTTTTT; j_call: TRBJ1-4; v_call: TRBV7-9; clone_size: -; d_call: -; cdr3_length: 15
cdr3_aa: CASSGPGEGEQFF; cdr3_nt: TGTGCCAGCAGCGGCCCAGGGGAGGGTGAGCAGTTCTTC; j_call: TRBJ2-1; v_call: TRBV9; clone_size: -; d_call: -; cdr3_length: 13
cdr3_aa: CASSELGQSNEQYF; cdr3_nt: TGTGCCAGCAGTGAATTGGGACAGTCTAACGAGCAGTACTTC; j_call: TRBJ2-7; v_call: TRBV27; clone_size: -; d_call: TRBD1; cdr3_length: 14
cdr3_aa: CASSPTQIGTYNEQFF; cdr3_nt: TGTGCCAGCAGCCCGACGCAGATAGGGACCTACAATGAGCAGTTCTTC; j_call: TRBJ2-1; v_call: TRBV7-8; clone_size: once; d_call: -; cdr3_length: 16
cdr3_aa: CASSVGGYTEAFF; cdr3_nt: TGTGCCAGCAGCGTGGGGGGCTACACTGAAGCTTTCTTT; j_call: TRBJ1-1; v_call: TRBV9; clone_size: -; d_call: -; cdr3_length: 13
cdr3_aa: CASSLEVGTVYNEQFF; cdr3_nt: TGCGCCAGCAGCCTGGAAGTCGGGACTGTCTACAATGAGCAGTTCTTC; j_call: TRBJ2-1; v_call: TRBV4-1; clone_size: once; d_call: -; cdr3_length: 16
cdr3_aa: CASNLAGGKETQYF; cdr3_nt: TGTGCCAGCAATTTGGCGGGGGGGAAGGAGACCCAGTACTTC; j_call: TRBJ2-5; v_call: TRBV27; clone_size: -; d_call: TRBD2; cdr3_length: 14
cdr3_aa: CASSLGPETEAFF; cdr3_nt: TGTGCCAGCAGCTTGGGGCCAGAAACTGAAGCTTTCTTT; j_call: TRBJ1-1; v_call: TRBV5-4; clone_size: -; d_call: -; cdr3_length: 13
cdr3_aa: CAWETSGDLYEQYF; cdr3_nt: TGTGCCTGGGAGACTAGCGGGGACCTCTACGAGCAGTACTTC; j_call: TRBJ2-7; v_call: TRBV30; clone_size: -; d_call: TRBD2; cdr3_length: 14